The sequence of this T cell receptor beta chain was determined in a study of long-term antiretroviral therapy in people with HIV. The study's findings and limits: The range of CDR3 lengths in HIV repertoires proved narrower than that found in controls. On ART adherence, viral resistance or therapy changes, no data were available. The clones with expansion before ART were dominant in the repertoire at all time points.

Concerning this clone: As yet, its antigen is unknown.

Survey-level immunoSEQ v3.0 assays were run. Per-sample targets for sequencing were 40,000-50,000 T-cell genomes. The method was immunoSEQ multiplex PCR; TCRdb's version includes in-frame clones alone and lacks a portion of them. The table lists around 30,000 clones, roughly 88% of them singletons. Germline V gene lookup returns CDR1 SGHKS and CDR2 YYEKEE (reference sequence). Trimming left V 1 base short and J 4 bases short, with 8 bases between. This CDR3 is built from 13 residues. This specimen was unsorted PBMCs, taken 3 years after starting antiretroviral therapy. The rearrangement links TRBV5-5 to TRBJ1-2, with D unresolved. This clonotype was sampled from a man aged 40-49 years with HIV. The CDR3 nucleotides are TGTGCCAGCAGCTTGATTGTCAGCTATGGCTACACCTTC. Residues: CASSLIVSYGYTF. Looking up the rest from reference TRBV5-5 and TRBJ1-2 gives the full variable domain: DAGVTQSPTHLIKTRGQQVTLRCSPISGHKSVSWYQQVLGQGPQFIFQYYEKEERGRGNFPDRFSARQFPNYSSELNVNALLLGDSALYLCASSLIVSYGYTFGSGTRLTVV.